The source of this T cell receptor (beta chain) is a study of OX40 agonist ivuxolimab in advanced cancers. The CDR3 extends over 15 amino acids. V lost 3 bases and J 4 bases, leaving 15 bases between the germline ends. Germline V gene lookup returns CDR1 KGHSH and CDR2 LQKENI. Profiling relied on immunoSEQ multiplex PCR, and the TCRdb table lists in-frame clones only, not all of them. Of 150,000 to 180,000 clones detected, roughly 92% appear once; the ten largest clones hold about 0.31%. The sequenced sample was CD4+ or CD8+ T cells sorted from blood, obtained in a trial of the OX40 agonist ivuxolimab. The chain recombines TRBV18 with TRBJ1-2; D ambiguous. This TCR was recovered from an adult with an advanced solid tumor such as melanoma, head and neck, liver or kidney cancer. The CDR3 DNA reads TGTGCCAGCTCACCCTCCTCCTCCGGAAGCTATGGCTACACCTTC. Amino acid sequence: CASSPSSSGSYGYTF.